The clone carrying this T cell receptor (beta chain) was detected ten times or more. The data derive from a study of read filtering for tumor transcriptome and immune sequencing. Study-level background: Mean patient age was roughly 61 years, range roughly 40 to 80; roughly 18 male, some 14 female.

Molecular barcoded adaptors covering alpha/delta and beta/gamma chains were used on roughly 400 ng RNA. One entry per CDR3 protein, called by TCRdb with MiXCR from the reads. The repertoire has roughly 56,000 distinct CDR3 sequences, around 21% of them found once; the top ten carry more than 13%. This CDR3 is 16 amino acids long. Germline loops: CDR1 MNHNS, CDR2 SASEGT. Trimming took off 4 bases at V and 4 bases at J, with 14 bases between the two ends. The sample taken for sequencing was a population of CD138-negative cells sorted from bone marrow. This TCR came from a donor aged 40 or older with multiple myeloma. This rearrangement joins TRBV6-1 to TRBJ2-6, with D perhaps TRBD1 or TRBD2 (5 bases each). The CDR3 coding sequence is TGTGCCAGCAGTGGGCAGAAAGGGGACGGGGCCAACGTCCTGACTTTC. This encodes CASSGQKGDGANVLTF.